Listed below are T cell receptor beta chains from one sample, sequenced in a study of post-analysis software for immune sequencing data. MiXCR was run by TCRdb on the PCR reads, yielding one entry per CDR3 protein. The repertoire holds a few hundred thousand distinct CDR3 sequences, approximately 34% seen once, with under 5.5% in the top ten. The specimen sequenced was blood. The receptors shown here come from a girl under 18 with multiple sclerosis. CDR3s include the opening cysteine and the closing phenylalanine or tryptophan. The D gene is left open where the match is weak. For some rows the clone size is stated as once, few or many, or as a class when expanded; others skip it.

cdr3_aa: CASRYRVTGNTIYF
cdr3_nt: TGTGCCAGCAGGTACAGGGTTACTGGAAACACCATATATTTT
v_call: TRBV6-5
j_call: TRBJ1-3
clone_size: NA
d_call: NA

cdr3_aa: CATSAVRGYRDTQYF
cdr3_nt: TGTGCCACCAGCGCTGTTCGCGGGTATAGAGATACGCAGTATTTT
v_call: TRBV15
j_call: TRBJ2-3
clone_size: NA
d_call: NA

cdr3_aa: CASSPQTSSKQYF
cdr3_nt: TGTGCCAGCAGCCCACAGACTAGCAGTAAGCAGTACTTC
v_call: TRBV3-1
j_call: TRBJ2-5
clone_size: once
d_call: TRBD2

cdr3_aa: CASSQDPQRVNEQFF
cdr3_nt: TGTGCCAGCAGCCAAGATCCTCAGAGAGTCAATGAGCAGTTCTTC
v_call: TRBV4-2
j_call: TRBJ2-1
clone_size: many
d_call: NA

cdr3_aa: CASSQQGLGANVRTF
cdr3_nt: TGTGCCAGCAGCCAACAGGGGCTTGGGGCCAACGTCCGGACTTTC
v_call: TRBV11-1
j_call: TRBJ2-6
clone_size: NA
d_call: TRBD1

cdr3_aa: CSARELGQAVNIQYF
cdr3_nt: TGCAGTGCTAGAGAGTTGGGACAGGCGGTGAACATTCAGTACTTC
v_call: TRBV20-1
j_call: TRBJ2-4
clone_size: few
d_call: TRBD1

cdr3_aa: CASSLSGLTHPDTQYF
cdr3_nt: TGTGCCAGCAGCTTGTCGGGACTAACGCACCCAGATACGCAGTATTTT
v_call: TRBV5-4
j_call: TRBJ2-3
clone_size: many
d_call: TRBD2

cdr3_aa: CASSVVGLAGANSTDTQYF
cdr3_nt: TGTGCCAGCAGCGTAGTGGGACTAGCGGGGGCGAATTCCACAGATACGCAGTATTTT
v_call: TRBV5-6
j_call: TRBJ2-3
clone_size: NA
d_call: TRBD2

cdr3_aa: CASSPGTGPSLYGYTF
cdr3_nt: TGTGCCAGCAGCCCCGGGACAGGTCCTTCGCTCTATGGCTACACCTTC
v_call: TRBV3-1
j_call: TRBJ1-2
clone_size: NA
d_call: TRBD1

cdr3_aa: CASSPSPDNQPQHF
cdr3_nt: TGCGCCAGCTCTCCTTCCCCGGACAATCAGCCCCAGCATTTT
v_call: TRBV5-1
j_call: TRBJ1-5
clone_size: few
d_call: NA

cdr3_aa: CASSLLWGNQPQHF
cdr3_nt: TGTGCCAGCAGCCTATTATGGGGCAATCAGCCCCAGCATTTT
v_call: TRBV12-3/TRBV12-4
j_call: TRBJ1-5
clone_size: many
d_call: NA

cdr3_aa: CASSFPGQPGTQYF
cdr3_nt: TGTGCCAGCAGTTTCCCGGGACAGCCAGGGACCCAGTACTTC
v_call: TRBV27
j_call: TRBJ2-5
clone_size: once
d_call: TRBD1

cdr3_aa: CASRPTSGGYNEQFF
cdr3_nt: TGTGCCAGCAGGCCGACTAGCGGGGGTTACAATGAGCAGTTCTTC
v_call: TRBV12-3/TRBV12-4
j_call: TRBJ2-1
clone_size: NA
d_call: TRBD2

cdr3_aa: CASSLKRARSQETQYF
cdr3_nt: TGCGCCAGCAGCCTAAAGCGGGCCCGAAGCCAAGAGACCCAGTACTTC
v_call: TRBV4-1
j_call: TRBJ2-5
clone_size: NA
d_call: NA

cdr3_aa: CASSPTGTSAYNEQFF
cdr3_nt: TGTGCCAGCAGTCCTACCGGGACTAGCGCATACAATGAGCAGTTCTTC
v_call: TRBV28
j_call: TRBJ2-1
clone_size: NA
d_call: TRBD2

cdr3_aa: CASSTGTSGSIEQFF
cdr3_nt: TGCGCCAGCAGCACAGGGACTAGCGGGAGTATTGAGCAGTTCTTC
v_call: TRBV5-1
j_call: TRBJ2-1
clone_size: many
d_call: TRBD2

cdr3_aa: CASSLFGRAREQYF
cdr3_nt: TGCGCCAGCAGCCTCTTCGGCAGGGCCCGCGAGCAGTACTTC
v_call: TRBV5-1
j_call: TRBJ2-7
clone_size: NA
d_call: NA